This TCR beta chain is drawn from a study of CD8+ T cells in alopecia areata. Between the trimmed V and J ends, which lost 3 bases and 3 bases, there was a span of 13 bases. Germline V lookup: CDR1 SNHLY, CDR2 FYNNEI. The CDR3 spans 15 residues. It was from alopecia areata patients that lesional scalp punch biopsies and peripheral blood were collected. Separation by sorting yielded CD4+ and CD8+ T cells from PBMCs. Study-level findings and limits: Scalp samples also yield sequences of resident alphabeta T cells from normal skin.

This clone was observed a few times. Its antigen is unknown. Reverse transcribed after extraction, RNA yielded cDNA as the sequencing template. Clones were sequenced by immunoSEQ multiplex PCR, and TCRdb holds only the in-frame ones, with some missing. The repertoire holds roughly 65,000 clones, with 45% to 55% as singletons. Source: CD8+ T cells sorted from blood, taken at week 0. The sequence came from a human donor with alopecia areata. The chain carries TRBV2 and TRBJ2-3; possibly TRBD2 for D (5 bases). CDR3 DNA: TGTGCCAGCAGTGAGGCACTAGAACCGACAGATACGCAGTATTTT. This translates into CASSEALEPTDTQYF.